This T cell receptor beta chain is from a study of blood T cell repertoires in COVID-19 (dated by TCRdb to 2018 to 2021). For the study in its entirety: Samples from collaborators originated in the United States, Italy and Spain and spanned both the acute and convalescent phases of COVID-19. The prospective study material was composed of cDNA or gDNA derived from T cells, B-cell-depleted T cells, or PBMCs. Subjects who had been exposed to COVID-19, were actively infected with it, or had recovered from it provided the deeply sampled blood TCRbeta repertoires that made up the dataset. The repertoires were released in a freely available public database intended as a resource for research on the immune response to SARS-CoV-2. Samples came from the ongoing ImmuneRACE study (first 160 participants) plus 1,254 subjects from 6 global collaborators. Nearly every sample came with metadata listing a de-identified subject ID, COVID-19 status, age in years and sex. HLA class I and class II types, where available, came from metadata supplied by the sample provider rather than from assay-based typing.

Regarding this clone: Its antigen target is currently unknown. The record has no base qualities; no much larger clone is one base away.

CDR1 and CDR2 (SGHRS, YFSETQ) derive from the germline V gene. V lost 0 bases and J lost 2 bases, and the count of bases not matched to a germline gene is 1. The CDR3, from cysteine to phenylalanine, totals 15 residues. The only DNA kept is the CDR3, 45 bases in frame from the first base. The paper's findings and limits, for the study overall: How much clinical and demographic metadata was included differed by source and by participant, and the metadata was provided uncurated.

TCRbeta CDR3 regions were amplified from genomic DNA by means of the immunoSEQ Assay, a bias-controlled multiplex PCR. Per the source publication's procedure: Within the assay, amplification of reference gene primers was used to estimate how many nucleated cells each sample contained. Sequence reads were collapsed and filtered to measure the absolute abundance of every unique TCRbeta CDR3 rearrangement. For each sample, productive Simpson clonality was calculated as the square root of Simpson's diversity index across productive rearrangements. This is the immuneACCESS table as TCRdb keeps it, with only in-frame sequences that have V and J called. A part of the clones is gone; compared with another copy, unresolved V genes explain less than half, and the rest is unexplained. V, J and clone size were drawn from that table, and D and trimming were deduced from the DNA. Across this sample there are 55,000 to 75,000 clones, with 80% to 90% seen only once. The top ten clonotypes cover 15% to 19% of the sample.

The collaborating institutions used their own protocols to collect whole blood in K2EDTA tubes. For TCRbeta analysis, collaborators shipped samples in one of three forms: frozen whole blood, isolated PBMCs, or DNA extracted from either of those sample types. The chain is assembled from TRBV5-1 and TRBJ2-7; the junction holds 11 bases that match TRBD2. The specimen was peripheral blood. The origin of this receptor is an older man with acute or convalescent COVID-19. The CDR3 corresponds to CASSLGLAGPYEQYF. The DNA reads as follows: TGCGCCAGCAGCTTGGGACTAGCGGGACCCTACGAGCAGTACTTC.